Shown below are 12 T cell receptor beta chains from a single sample sequenced in a study of T cell repertoires in cytomegalovirus infection. From the reads, TCRdb called clonotypes with MiXCR, one entry per CDR3 protein. The repertoire holds 150,000 to 200,000 distinct CDR3 sequences, with roughly 9% as singletons. The material sequenced was PBMCs. The receptors were sampled from a human donor in good health (CMV status not recorded). Some clones in this sample may be carry-over from other donors' samples.

This chain links TRBV11-2 with TRBJ2-6; D gene uncertain. CDR3 size: 17 residues. Per the germline V gene, CDR1 is SGHAT and CDR2 is FQNNGV. V was clipped by 6 bases and J by 0 bases, with 15 bases between them. CDR3 nucleotide sequence: TGTGCCAGCAGTACAGAATTACTGATCTCTGGGGCCAACGTCCTGACTTTC. Translated: CASSTELLISGANVLTF.

The J gene is TRBJ2-7, the V gene TRBV28; perhaps TRBD1 as D (6 bases). This CDR3 region has 15 residues. Trimming shortened V by 4 bases and J by 2 bases, and 15 bases separated the two germline ends. Germline lookup yields CDR1 MDHEN and CDR2 SYDVKM. CDR3 protein: CASSSQGSPTYEQYF. The CDR3 DNA sequence: TGTGCCAGCAGTTCCCAGGGGTCCCCGACCTACGAGCAGTACTTC.

The rearrangement uses TRBV4-3 and TRBJ2-3; 11 positions agree with TRBD2. V was pared by 1 base and J by 3 bases, with 12 bases of the junction left unmatched. This CDR3 contains 19 residues. The germline V gene encodes CDR1 LGHNA and CDR2 YSLEER. CDR3 DNA: TGCGCCAGCAGCCAAGGATTAGGGACTAGCGGACCTAAGACAGATACGCAGTATTTT. This encodes CASSQGLGTSGPKTDTQYF.

Concerning this clonotype itself: A much larger clone is a single base away; this may be a read error. This sequence joins TRBV12-3 or TRBV12-4 and TRBJ2-1; 15 positions match TRBD2. This CDR3 comprises 15 residues. The CDR3 loop is CATSGLAGGSNEQLF. DNA of the CDR3: TGTGCTACCTCTGGACTAGCGGGGGGGTCGAACGAGCAGTTGTTC.

The chain couples TRBV7-9 to TRBJ1-1; D remains unclear. The V end lost 9 bases, the J end lost 1 base, and 9 bases lay between the germline ends. CDR1 SEHNR and CDR2 FQNEAQ come from the germline V gene (reference sequence). CDR3 length: 12 amino acids. CDR3 DNA: TGTGCCAGTAGGCTCTCGAACACTGAAGCTTTCTTT. Translated: CASRLSNTEAFF.

Many counts were recorded for this clonotype. This chain connects TRBV4-1 to TRBJ1-1, with 7 bases aligning to TRBD1. Germline loops: CDR1 MGHRA, CDR2 YSYEKL. The CDR3 is 18 amino acids. V trimming: 1 base; J trimming: 0 bases; junction bases outside the gene matches: 11. CDR3 amino acids: CASSQALYDRVVNTEAFF. The CDR3 DNA sequence: TGCGCCAGCAGCCAAGCGCTATATGACAGGGTTGTGAACACTGAAGCTTTCTTT.

This clonotype was detected ten times or more. CDR3 DNA: TGTGCCAGCAGCCCTGGGCTAAGGGAGACCCAGTACTTC. As protein: CASSPGLRETQYF. The rearrangement links TRBV7-2 to TRBJ2-5; D is unresolved. There are 13 residues in the CDR3. Trimming left V 5 bases short and J 5 bases short, with 12 bases between. In germline, CDR1 is SGHTA, CDR2 FQGNSA.

This clonotype was recorded at least ten times. The CDR3 DNA sequence: TGTGCCAGCAGCGTCCTAGCGGGGGGTAGAAATGAGCAGTTCTTC. It yields the protein CASSVLAGGRNEQFF. J is TRBJ2-1 and V is TRBV7-9; 11 nucleotides line up with TRBD2. The CDR3 has 15 amino acids. The junction had 7 bases not matched to a gene; V was cut back by 5 bases and J by 7 bases. Per germline, CDR1 SEHNR and CDR2 FQNEAQ (reference sequence).

This clonotype has just a few counts. The CDR3 loop is CASGILGQEGAFF. In DNA form, the CDR3 reads TGCGCCAGCGGTATACTTGGACAGGAAGGAGCTTTCTTT. The genes are TRBV5-1 and TRBJ1-1, with 7 bases identical to TRBD1. V shed 7 bases and J 10 bases; nucleotides not matched to a gene: 13. Germline loops: CDR1 SGHRS, CDR2 YFSETQ. The CDR3 covers 13 residues.

This clonotype has a handful of counts. The rearrangement links TRBV7-2 to TRBJ2-1; D possibly corresponds to TRBD2 (5 bases). The CDR3 extends over 12 amino acids. Trimming removed 5 bases at V and 3 bases at J, with 5 bases between. Germline loops: CDR1 SGHTA, CDR2 FQGNSA. CDR3 amino acids: CASSRDYNEQFF. In DNA, the CDR3 is TGTGCCAGCAGCCGGGACTACAATGAGCAGTTCTTC.

This clonotype was counted at least ten times. This rearrangement joins TRBV27 to TRBJ1-1, with D possibly being TRBD1 (6 bases). CDR1 and CDR2 from the germline V gene are MNHEY and SMNVEV (reference sequence). The V end was cut by 8 bases, the J end by 8 bases, with 15 bases between. This CDR3 region has 12 residues. The CDR3 DNA follows: TGTGCCAGCTGGGACAAAGGAGTAGAAGCTTTCTTT. It codes for CASWDKGVEAFF.

This clonotype was recorded many times. The junction and the germline gene differ at one end; a read error may be behind it. The chain's CDR3 is CSGEQGAETQYF. The CDR3 DNA follows: TGCAGCGGTGAACAGGGGGCTGAGACCCAGTACTTC. J is TRBJ2-5 and V is TRBV29-1; 9 bases line up with TRBD1. The germline V gene encodes CDR1 SQVTM and CDR2 ANQGSEA. CDR3 length: 12 residues.